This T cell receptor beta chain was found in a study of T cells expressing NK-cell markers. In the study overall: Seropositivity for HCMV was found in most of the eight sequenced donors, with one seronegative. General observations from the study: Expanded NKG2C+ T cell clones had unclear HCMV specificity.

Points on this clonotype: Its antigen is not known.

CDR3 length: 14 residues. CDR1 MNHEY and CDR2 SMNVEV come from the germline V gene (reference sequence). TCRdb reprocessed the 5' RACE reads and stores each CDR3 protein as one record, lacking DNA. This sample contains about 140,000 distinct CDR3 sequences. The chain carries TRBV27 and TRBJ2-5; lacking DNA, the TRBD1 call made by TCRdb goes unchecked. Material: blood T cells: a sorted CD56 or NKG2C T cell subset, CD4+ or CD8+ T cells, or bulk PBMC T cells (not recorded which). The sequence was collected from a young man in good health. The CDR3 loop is CASSTRGQQETQYF.